These 3 T cell receptor beta chains originate from one sample sequenced in a study of graft-versus-host responses after intestinal transplantation. Measured with immunoSEQ multiplex PCR; TCRdb has only the in-frame clones, and not every one. The top ten hold 0.75% to 0.95% of the sample, which has 33,000 or so clones, around 94% seen once. Source: PBMCs, taken 16 days after intestinal transplant. The source of these receptors is a human patient who received an intestinal transplant, so some T cells may come from the graft donor.

V gene TRBV28 combines with J gene TRBJ2-3; D not certain. CDR1 and CDR2 from the germline V gene are MDHEN and SYDVKM. V dropped 6 bases and J dropped 8 bases, with 12 bases sitting between them. This CDR3 region has 12 residues. CDR3 sequence: CASSQPLGTQYF. The CDR3 coding sequence is TGTGCCAGCAGCCAACCTCTGGGTACGCAGTATTTT.

Details on this clone: The junction and the germline gene differ at one end; a read error may be behind it. The chain combines TRBV28 with TRBJ1-4; 9 bases fit TRBD1. This CDR3 is built from 11 residues. CDR1 and CDR2 from the germline V gene are MDHEN and SYDVKM. CDR3 loop: CASSSTGGPYF. CDR3 DNA sequence: TGTGCCAGCAGTTCCACAGGGGGCCCCTATTTT.

The V call is TRBV30, the J call TRBJ1-1; D unresolved. Trimming removed 3 bases at V and 3 bases at J, with 11 bases between. Germline V gene sequence: CDR1 GTSNPN, CDR2 SVGIG (reference sequence). This CDR3 is built from 13 residues. DNA for the CDR3: TGTGCCTGGAGACGGCGCGGGGACACTGAAGCTTTCTTT. This translates into CAWRRRGDTEAFF.